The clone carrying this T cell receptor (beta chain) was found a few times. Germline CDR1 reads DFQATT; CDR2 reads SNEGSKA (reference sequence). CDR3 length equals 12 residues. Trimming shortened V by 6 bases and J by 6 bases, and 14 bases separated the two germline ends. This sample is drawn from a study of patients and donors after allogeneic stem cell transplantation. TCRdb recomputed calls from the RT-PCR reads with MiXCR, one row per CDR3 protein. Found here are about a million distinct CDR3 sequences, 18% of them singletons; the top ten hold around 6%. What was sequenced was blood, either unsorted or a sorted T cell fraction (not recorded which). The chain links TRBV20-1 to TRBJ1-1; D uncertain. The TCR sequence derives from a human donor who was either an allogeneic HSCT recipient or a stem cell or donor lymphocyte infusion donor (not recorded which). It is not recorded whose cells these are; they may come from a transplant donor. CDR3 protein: CSAGRPRAEAFF. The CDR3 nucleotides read TGCAGTGCAGGGCGGCCTCGGGCTGAAGCTTTCTTT.